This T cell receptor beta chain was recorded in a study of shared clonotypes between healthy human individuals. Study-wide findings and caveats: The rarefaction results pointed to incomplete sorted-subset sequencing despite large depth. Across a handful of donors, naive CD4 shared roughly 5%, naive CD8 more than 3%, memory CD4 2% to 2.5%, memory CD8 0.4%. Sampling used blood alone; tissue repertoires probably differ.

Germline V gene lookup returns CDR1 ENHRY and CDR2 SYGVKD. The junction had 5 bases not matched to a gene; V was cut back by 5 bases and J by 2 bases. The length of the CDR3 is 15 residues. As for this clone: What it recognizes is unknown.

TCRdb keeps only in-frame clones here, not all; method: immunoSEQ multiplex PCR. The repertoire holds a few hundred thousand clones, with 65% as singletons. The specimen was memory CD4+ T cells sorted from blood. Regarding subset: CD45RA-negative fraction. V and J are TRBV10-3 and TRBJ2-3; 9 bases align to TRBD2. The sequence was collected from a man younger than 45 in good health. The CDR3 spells CAISLLAGYTDTQYF. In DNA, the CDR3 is TGTGCCATCAGTCTTCTAGCGGGATACACAGATACGCAGTATTTT.